Each of the 19 T cell receptor beta chains below was sequenced from the same sample in a study of blood T cell repertoires in COVID-19. Measured with immunoSEQ multiplex PCR; TCRdb has only the in-frame clones, and not every one. The table has approximately 260,000 clones, 87% seen once. Sequencing was performed on peripheral blood. Source of these receptors: a man between 60 and 75 years old who had recovered from COVID-19.

The chain combines TRBV15 with TRBJ2-6; D ambiguous. There are 15 residues in the CDR3. Trimming cost V 0 bases and J 4 bases, with 7 bases left between them. Germline CDR1 and CDR2: LNHNV and YYDKDF (reference sequence). In DNA form, the CDR3 reads TGTGCCACCAGCAGAGATTTATCCGGGGCCAACGTCCTGACTTTC. Translation: CATSRDLSGANVLTF.

Remarks on this clone: Other DNA variants within this sample encode the same CDR3. This sequence joins TRBV24-1 and TRBJ2-2, with a tentative D call TRBD1 (5 bases). Trimming removed 3 bases from V and 2 bases from J, with 9 bases in between. Germline V gene lookup returns CDR1 KGHDR and CDR2 SFDVKD. CDR3 size: 15 residues. The CDR3 sequence is CATSDRTRNTGELFF. CDR3 coding DNA: TGTGCCACCAGTGATCGGACACGTAACACCGGGGAGCTGTTTTTT.

The genes are TRBV5-1 and TRBJ2-2; 9 bases are a match to TRBD2. The germline V gene encodes CDR1 SGHRS and CDR2 YFSETQ. The CDR3 is made up of 15 amino acids. Unmatched junction bases numbered 7, after V lost 5 bases and J lost 5 bases. This CDR3 reads CASSPSGVETGELFF. The CDR3 nucleotides are TGCGCCAGCAGTCCTAGCGGGGTCGAGACCGGGGAGCTGTTTTTT.

The rearrangement uses TRBV5-6 and TRBJ1-2; D remains ambiguous. The CDR3 is 14 residues long. Germline V lookup: CDR1 SGHDT, CDR2 YYEEEE. With 0 bases removed from V and 7 bases from J, the gap between germline ends came to 13 bases. In DNA form, the CDR3 reads TGTGCCAGCAGCTTGGGCAGTATCAACAGTGGCTACACCTTC. This codes for CASSLGSINSGYTF.

This clone has a handful of counts. The V gene is TRBV7-2, the J gene TRBJ2-7; 8 nucleotides line up with TRBD1. V lost 2 bases to trimming and J lost 2 bases; unmatched junction nucleotides: 5. Germline V gene lookup returns CDR1 SGHTA and CDR2 FQGNSA. The CDR3 extends over 15 amino acids. In nucleotides, the CDR3 is TGTGCCAGCAGCTTATTAGGGGACAGGCCCTACGAGCAGTACTTC. This encodes CASSLLGDRPYEQYF.

CDR3 sequence: CASSFLAGRTYNEQFF. In nucleotides, the CDR3 is TGCGCCAGCAGCTTCCTAGCGGGCCGAACCTACAATGAGCAGTTCTTC. V usage is TRBV5-1 and J usage is TRBJ2-1, with TRBD2 matching over 8 bases. The V and J ends lost 2 bases and 2 bases, in that order; junction bases with no gene match: 6. This CDR3 is built from 16 residues. Per germline, CDR1 SGHRS and CDR2 YFSETQ.

The count of this clone is one. The rearrangement joins TRBV7-2 to TRBJ2-7; TRBD1 matches 8 bases. Germline CDR1 is SGHTA and CDR2 is FQGNSA. After removal of 1 base from V and 3 bases from J, the junction contained 2 bases not matched to a gene. This CDR3 has 14 residues. The CDR3 DNA follows: TGTGCCAGCAGCTTAGGGACAGGGTTCTACGAGCAGTACTTC. This translates into CASSLGTGFYEQYF.

This chain connects TRBV6-4 to TRBJ2-2, with D tentatively TRBD1 (5 bases). The CDR3 runs to 15 residues. V gave up 0 bases and J gave up 2 bases, with 7 bases separating them. Germline values: CDR1 MRHNA, CDR2 SNTAGT. In nucleotides, the CDR3 is TGTGCCAGCAGTGACTCAAGGGGCAACACCGGGGAGCTGTTTTTT. It encodes CASSDSRGNTGELFF.

The chain has TRBV12-5 and TRBJ2-3, with a weak D call TRBD1 (6 bases). CDR1 is LGHNT, CDR2 FRNRAP, per germline. V dropped 4 bases and J dropped 5 bases, with 13 bases sitting between them. The CDR3 extends over 14 amino acids. The CDR3: CASGSQGWGDTQYF. DNA of the CDR3: TGTGCTAGTGGTTCACAGGGATGGGGAGATACGCAGTATTTT.

This CDR3 is CASSPQEFDEAEQFF. CDR3 DNA sequence: TGTGCCAGCTCACCACAAGAGTTCGATGAGGCTGAGCAGTTCTTC. This chain connects TRBV18 to TRBJ2-1; D is undetermined. V was shortened by 1 base and J by 9 bases, with 16 bases between the two germline ends. The CDR3 has 15 amino acids. Per the germline V gene, CDR1 is KGHSH and CDR2 is LQKENI. The whole variable domain, filled in from reference TRBV18 and TRBJ2-1, reads NAGVMQNPRHLVRRRGQEARLRCSPMKGHSHVYWYRQLPEEGLKFMVYLQKENIIDESGMPKERFSAEFPKEGPSILRIQQVVRGDSAAYFCASSPQEFDEAEQFFGPGTRLTVL.

This chain connects TRBV5-1 to TRBJ1-1; a weak D match, TRBD1 (6 bases). Germline lookup yields CDR1 SGHRS and CDR2 YFSETQ. The CDR3 runs to 15 residues. The germline V and J ends were trimmed by 3 bases and 1 base, with 13 bases remaining between them. The CDR3, as DNA: TGCGCCAGCAGCTCGCTATTGGACAGGAACACTGAAGCTTTCTTT. The encoded protein is CASSSLLDRNTEAFF.

This chain connects TRBV5-1 to TRBJ1-4; 11 bases are a match to TRBD1. This CDR3 is 16 amino acids long. Germline values: CDR1 SGHRS, CDR2 YFSETQ. V shed 3 bases and J 2 bases; nucleotides not matched to a gene: 3. CDR3: CASSSGTGGTNEKLFF. The CDR3 region has the DNA TGCGCCAGCAGCTCGGGGACAGGGGGGACTAATGAAAAACTGTTTTTT.

The chain joins TRBV29-1 to TRBJ1-2; 7 bases agree with TRBD1. V shed 4 bases and J 8 bases; nucleotides not matched to a gene: 7. This CDR3 contains 12 residues. Germline lookup yields CDR1 SQVTM and CDR2 ANQGSEA. CDR3 in amino acids: CSVVEGAQGYTF. CDR3 DNA: TGCAGCGTTGTAGAGGGGGCGCAGGGCTACACCTTC.

The V gene is TRBV29-1, the J gene TRBJ2-7; 8 bases line up with TRBD1. Germline CDR1 reads SQVTM; CDR2 reads ANQGSEA. The J segment lost 3 bases and the V segment lost 7 bases, leaving 11 bases of the junction unmatched. The CDR3 is 14 residues long. The CDR3 nucleotides read TGCAGCGCCCAGGGGGCGCGAACTGGCTACGAGCAGTACTTC. This encodes CSAQGARTGYEQYF.

This clone was seen a handful of times. The V and J genes are TRBV6-5 and TRBJ2-7; D ambiguous. The CDR3 sequence is 14 residues long. Germline CDR1 and CDR2: MNHEY and SVGAGI. With 7 bases removed from V and 1 base from J, the gap between germline ends came to 14 bases. The CDR3 DNA reads TGTGCCAGCACAGAGGATCTAGTATCCTACGAGCAGTACTTC. Amino acid sequence: CASTEDLVSYEQYF.

The rearrangement uses TRBV3-1 (or the pseudogene TRBV3-2) and TRBJ1-5; no clear D gene. The CDR3 has 13 amino acids. CDR1 LGHDT and CDR2 YNNKEL come from the germline V gene (reference sequence). The V end lost 0 bases, the J end lost 6 bases, and 6 bases lay between the germline ends. The CDR3 protein is CASSQDLFQPQHF. CDR3 nucleotides: TGTGCCAGCAGCCAAGACCTTTTTCAGCCCCAGCATTTT.

This clone has just one count. The chain combines TRBV9 with TRBJ2-1; unclear D gene. Deletions cut 0 bases from V and 2 bases from J, with 9 bases between. Looked up from germline, CDR1 is SGDLS and CDR2 is YYNGEE. CDR3 size: 15 residues. The CDR3 sequence: CASSVGARTYNEQFF. CDR3 nucleotides: TGTGCCAGCAGCGTAGGGGCGAGAACCTACAATGAGCAGTTCTTC.

V is TRBV27 and J is TRBJ2-3, with 10 bases fitting TRBD2. The V gene's germline CDR1 is MNHEY and CDR2 SMNVEV (reference sequence). The CDR3 consists of 15 residues. With 9 bases clipped from V and 4 bases from J, the junction kept 10 bases outside the gene matches. Written as DNA, the CDR3 is TGTGCCAGTAGATTATTAGCGGGGGGTTCAGATACGCAGTATTTT. This translates into CASRLLAGGSDTQYF.

The V and J genes are TRBV4-1 and TRBJ2-7; TRBD1 might be the D (6 bases). Trimming removed 3 bases from V and 4 bases from J, with 19 bases in between. This CDR3 comprises 16 residues. Germline loops: CDR1 MGHRA, CDR2 YSYEKL. CDR3 in DNA: TGCGCCAGCAGCCAGGAGACAGGTAATCCGTTTTACGAGCAGTACTTC. Protein: CASSQETGNPFYEQYF.